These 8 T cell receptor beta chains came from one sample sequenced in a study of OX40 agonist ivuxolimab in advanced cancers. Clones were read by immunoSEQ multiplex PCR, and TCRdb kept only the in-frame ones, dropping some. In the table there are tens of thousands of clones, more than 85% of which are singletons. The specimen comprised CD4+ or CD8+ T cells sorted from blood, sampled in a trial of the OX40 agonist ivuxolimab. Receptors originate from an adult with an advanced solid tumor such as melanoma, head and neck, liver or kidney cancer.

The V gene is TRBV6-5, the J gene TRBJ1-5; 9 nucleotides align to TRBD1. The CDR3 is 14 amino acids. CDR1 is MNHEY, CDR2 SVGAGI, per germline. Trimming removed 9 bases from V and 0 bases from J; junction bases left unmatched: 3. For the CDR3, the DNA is TGTGCCAGTCGGACAGGGGATAGCAATCAGCCCCAGCATTTT. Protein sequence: CASRTGDSNQPQHF.

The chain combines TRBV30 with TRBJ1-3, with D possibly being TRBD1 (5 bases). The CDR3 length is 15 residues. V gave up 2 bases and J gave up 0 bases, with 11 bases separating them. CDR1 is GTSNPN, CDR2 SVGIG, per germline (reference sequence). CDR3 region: CAWSTPGNSGNTIYF. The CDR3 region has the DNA TGTGCCTGGAGTACACCAGGGAACTCTGGAAACACCATATATTTT.

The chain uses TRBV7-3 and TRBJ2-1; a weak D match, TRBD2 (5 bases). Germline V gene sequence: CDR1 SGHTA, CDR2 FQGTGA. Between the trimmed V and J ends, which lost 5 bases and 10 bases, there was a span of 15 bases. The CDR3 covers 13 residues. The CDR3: CASSPQAAEEQFF. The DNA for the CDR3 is TGTGCCAGCAGCCCCCAAGCGGCGGAGGAGCAGTTCTTC.

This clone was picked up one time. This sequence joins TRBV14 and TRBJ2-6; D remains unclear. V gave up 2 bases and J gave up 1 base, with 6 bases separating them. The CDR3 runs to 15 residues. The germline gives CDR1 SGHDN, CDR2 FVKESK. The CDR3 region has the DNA TGTGCCAGCAGCCAACTCATATCTGGGGCCAACGTCCTGACTTTC. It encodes CASSQLISGANVLTF.

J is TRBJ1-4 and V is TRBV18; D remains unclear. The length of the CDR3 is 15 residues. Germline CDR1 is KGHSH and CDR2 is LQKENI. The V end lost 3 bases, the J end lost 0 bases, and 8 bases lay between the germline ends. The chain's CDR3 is CASSPSGPTNEKLFF. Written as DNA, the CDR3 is TGTGCCAGCTCACCTTCAGGACCAACTAATGAAAAACTGTTTTTT. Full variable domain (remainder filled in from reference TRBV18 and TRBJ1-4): NAGVMQNPRHLVRRRGQEARLRCSPMKGHSHVYWYRQLPEEGLKFMVYLQKENIIDESGMPKERFSAEFPKEGPSILRIQQVVRGDSAAYFCASSPSGPTNEKLFFGSGTQLSVL.

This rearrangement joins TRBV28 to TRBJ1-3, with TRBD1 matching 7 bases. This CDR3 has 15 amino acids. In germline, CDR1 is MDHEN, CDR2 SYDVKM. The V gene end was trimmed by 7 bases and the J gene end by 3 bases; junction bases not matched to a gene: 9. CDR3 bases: TGTGCCAGCAAGGCCCGGGCAGGGGGTGGAAACACCATATATTTT. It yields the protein CASKARAGGGNTIYF.

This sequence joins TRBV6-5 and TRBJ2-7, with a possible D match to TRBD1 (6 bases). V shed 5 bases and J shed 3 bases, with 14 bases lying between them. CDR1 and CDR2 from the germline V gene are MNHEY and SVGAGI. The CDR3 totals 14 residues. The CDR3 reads CASSTTQGLYEQYF. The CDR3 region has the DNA TGTGCCAGCAGTACCACACAGGGCCTCTACGAGCAGTACTTC.

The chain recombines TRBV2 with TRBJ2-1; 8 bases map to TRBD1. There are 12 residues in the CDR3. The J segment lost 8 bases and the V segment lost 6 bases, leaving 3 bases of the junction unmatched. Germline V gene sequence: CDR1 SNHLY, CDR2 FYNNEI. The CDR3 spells CASRLQGDEQFF. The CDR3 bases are TGTGCCAGCAGGCTACAGGGGGATGAGCAGTTCTTC.